Below, 15 T cell receptor beta chains from the same sample are listed, as sequenced in a study of shared clonotypes between healthy human individuals. Sequenced by immunoSEQ multiplex PCR; TCRdb stores in-frame clones only, minus some. This table holds some 1,600,000 clones, 95% to 99% found once. The sequencing input was naive CD4+ T cells sorted from blood. Stated subset: CD45RA+ positively selected. Receptor source: a man aged 25-45 years in good health.

The V gene is TRBV5-4, the J gene TRBJ2-1; the match to TRBD2 covers 10 bases. The CDR3 sequence is 16 residues long. Germline loops: CDR1 SGHNT, CDR2 YYREEE (reference sequence). V gave up 0 bases and J gave up 7 bases; unmatched junction bases: 7. In DNA, the CDR3 is TGTGCCAGCAGCTTGGATAATGGGGGACTAGCGAATGAGCAGTTCTTC. Translation: CASSLDNGGLANEQFF. The complete variable domain, with remaining parts taken from reference TRBV5-4 and TRBJ2-1, reads ETGVTQSPTHLIKTRGQQVTLRCSSQSGHNTVSWYQQALGQGPQFIFQYYREEENGRGNFPPRFSGLQFPNYSSELNVNALELDDSALYLCASSLDNGGLANEQFFGPGTRLTVL.

This clone showed up just once. The chain joins TRBV7-2 to TRBJ1-5; the D gene is possibly TRBD1 (6 bases). V lost 5 bases to trimming and J lost 2 bases, with 10 bases between them. Germline V gene lookup returns CDR1 SGHTA and CDR2 FQGNSA. The CDR3 consists of 14 residues. This chain's CDR3 is CASSVQGGNQPQHF. Here the CDR3 DNA reads TGTGCCAGCAGCGTACAGGGAGGCAATCAGCCCCAGCATTTT.

In DNA, the CDR3 is TGTGCCAGCAGTTTAAACGGAGAGACCCAGTACTTC. It codes for CASSLNGETQYF. The rearrangement links TRBV28 to TRBJ2-5; no clear D gene. This CDR3 is built from 12 residues. The germline V gene has CDR1 MDHEN and CDR2 SYDVKM. Trimming cost V 2 bases and J 4 bases, with 5 bases left between them.

The V call is TRBV6-1, the J call TRBJ2-7; D gene uncertain. Germline V lookup: CDR1 MNHNS, CDR2 SASEGT. The V and J ends lost 0 bases and 13 bases respectively, with 19 bases between them. The CDR3 is 14 residues long. As DNA, the CDR3 is TGTGCCAGCAGTGAAGCGGAACGGCGTAGTAAGAATTACTTC. Translation: CASSEAERRSKNYF.

V gene TRBV6-6 combines with J gene TRBJ1-5; D remains ambiguous. The CDR3 consists of 13 residues. V was shortened by 2 bases and J by 9 bases, with 11 bases between the two germline ends. Germline assignment: CDR1 MNHNY and CDR2 SVGAGI (reference sequence). Written as DNA, the CDR3 is TGTGCCAGCAGTTACGTCCCCCAAGGGCCCCAGCATTTT. Translating gives CASSYVPQGPQHF.

This clone was observed a single time. The rearrangement links TRBV7-2 to TRBJ2-7; TRBD1 aligns across 7 bases. Trimming cost V 8 bases and J 0 bases; bases outside gene matches: 7. Looked up from germline, CDR1 is SGHTA and CDR2 is FQGNSA. This CDR3 comprises 14 residues. The CDR3 DNA is TGTGCCAGCCAGGGGGACCTGGTCTCCTACGAGCAGTACTTC. Protein product: CASQGDLVSYEQYF.

This clone has only one observation. This rearrangement joins TRBV27 to TRBJ1-5; D is perhaps TRBD1 (6 bases). The V and J ends lost 2 bases and 1 base respectively, with 18 bases between them. This CDR3 has 18 amino acids. CDR1 MNHEY and CDR2 SMNVEV come from the germline V gene (reference sequence). CDR3 nucleotides: TGTGCCAGCAGTTTAAGGCGGCAGGGGTATGGGAGCAATCAGCCCCAGCATTTT. Its protein product is CASSLRRQGYGSNQPQHF.

This clone appeared a single time. V is TRBV5-6 and J is TRBJ2-7; maybe TRBD2 (6 bases). Trimming stripped 2 bases from V and 3 bases from J, with 15 bases between. The germline gives CDR1 SGHDT, CDR2 YYEEEE. This CDR3 region has 15 residues. CDR3 region: CASSLRFSGYYEQYF. CDR3 nucleotides: TGTGCCAGCAGCTTACGATTTAGCGGCTACTACGAGCAGTACTTC.

The chain has TRBV18 and TRBJ1-1; possible D gene TRBD1, 5 bases. V was shortened by 2 bases and J by 5 bases, with 15 bases between the two germline ends. Germline CDR1 and CDR2: KGHSH and LQKENI. This CDR3 spans 15 amino acids. CDR3 nucleotides: TGTGCCAGCTCACCAATTGGGGTAAGGGGAACTGAAGCTTTCTTT. Amino acids: CASSPIGVRGTEAFF.

This rearrangement joins TRBV11-2 to TRBJ1-1; D perhaps matches TRBD1 (5 bases). Trimming pared 5 bases from V and 3 bases from J, leaving 10 bases between. Per the germline V gene, CDR1 is SGHAT and CDR2 is FQNNGV. The CDR3 is made up of 13 amino acids. The CDR3 nucleotides read TGTGCCAGCAGCGGCAGGGCGTACACTGAAGCTTTCTTT. Its protein is CASSGRAYTEAFF.

J is TRBJ1-2 and V is TRBV5-1, with D uncertain. Germline CDR1 and CDR2: SGHRS and YFSETQ. This CDR3 spans 15 amino acids. The V end was cut by 0 bases, the J end by 4 bases, with 13 bases between. The CDR3 loop is CASSLAGSYPYGYTF. Written as DNA, the CDR3 is TGCGCCAGCAGCTTGGCCGGATCATACCCCTATGGCTACACCTTC.

This clone was recorded once. This rearrangement joins TRBV28 to TRBJ2-3; D call uncertain. Germline assignment: CDR1 MDHEN and CDR2 SYDVKM. The CDR3 extends over 15 amino acids. Trimming cost V 6 bases and J 4 bases, with 17 bases left between them. The CDR3 here is CASRDPGAGPDTQYF. Here the CDR3 DNA reads TGTGCCAGCAGAGACCCGGGCGCCGGCCCAGATACGCAGTATTTT.

The chain employs TRBV10-3 and TRBJ1-2; D unresolved. V dropped 6 bases and J dropped 3 bases, with 11 bases sitting between them. There are 13 residues in the CDR3. CDR1 and CDR2 from the germline V gene are ENHRY and SYGVKD. CDR3 in amino acids: CAISRGEDYGYTF. CDR3 nucleotides: TGTGCCATCAGCCGTGGAGAGGACTATGGCTACACCTTC.

V gene TRBV4-3 combines with J gene TRBJ2-2; the match to TRBD2 covers 7 bases. The CDR3 extends over 15 amino acids. J was trimmed by 4 bases and V by 0 bases; bases with no gene match: 2. Germline CDR1 LGHNA, CDR2 YSLEER. The CDR3 nucleotides are TGCGCCAGCAGCCAAGAGGGAGGGAGCACCGGGGAGCTGTTTTTT. Translation: CASSQEGGSTGELFF.

This chain connects TRBV7-3 to TRBJ2-1; 10 positions agree with TRBD1. The CDR3 consists of 15 residues. Unmatched junction bases numbered 3, after V lost 5 bases and J lost 2 bases. Germline V gene sequence: CDR1 SGHTA, CDR2 FQGTGA. As DNA, the CDR3 is TGTGCCAGCAGCCCCGGGACAGGGGCCTACAATGAGCAGTTCTTC. Its protein product is CASSPGTGAYNEQFF.